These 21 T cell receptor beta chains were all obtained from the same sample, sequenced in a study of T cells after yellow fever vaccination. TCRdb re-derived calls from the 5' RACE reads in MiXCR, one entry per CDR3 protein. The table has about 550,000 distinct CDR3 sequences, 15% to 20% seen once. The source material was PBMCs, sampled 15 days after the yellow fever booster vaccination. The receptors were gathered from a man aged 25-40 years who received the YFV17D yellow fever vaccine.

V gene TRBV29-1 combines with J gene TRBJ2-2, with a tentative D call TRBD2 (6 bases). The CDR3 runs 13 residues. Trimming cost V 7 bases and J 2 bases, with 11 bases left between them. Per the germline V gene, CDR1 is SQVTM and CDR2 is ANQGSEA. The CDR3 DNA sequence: TGCAGCGGGGCGGGAATAAACACCGGGGAGCTGTTTTTT. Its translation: CSGAGINTGELFF.

The CDR3 DNA reads TGCAGTGCTAGAGATCGGAATCAGCCCCAGCATTTT. This gives the protein CSARDRNQPQHF. The chain is built from TRBV20-1 and TRBJ1-5; no clear D. Germline V gene lookup returns CDR1 DFQATT and CDR2 SNEGSKA (reference sequence). The CDR3 consists of 12 residues. With 0 bases removed from V and 4 bases from J, the gap between germline ends came to 4 bases.

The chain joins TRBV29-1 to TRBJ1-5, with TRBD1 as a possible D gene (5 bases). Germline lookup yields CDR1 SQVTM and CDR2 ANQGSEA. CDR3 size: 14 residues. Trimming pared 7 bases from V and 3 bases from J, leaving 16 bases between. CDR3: CSAGNGQYNQPQHF. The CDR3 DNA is TGCAGCGCCGGGAACGGACAATACAATCAGCCCCAGCATTTT.

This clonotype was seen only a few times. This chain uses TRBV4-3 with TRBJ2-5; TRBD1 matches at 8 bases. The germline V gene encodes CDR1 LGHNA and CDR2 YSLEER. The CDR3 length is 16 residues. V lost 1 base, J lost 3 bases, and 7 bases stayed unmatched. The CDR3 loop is CASSQVWTGIEETQYF. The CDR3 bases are TGCGCCAGCAGCCAAGTCTGGACAGGGATCGAAGAGACCCAGTACTTC.

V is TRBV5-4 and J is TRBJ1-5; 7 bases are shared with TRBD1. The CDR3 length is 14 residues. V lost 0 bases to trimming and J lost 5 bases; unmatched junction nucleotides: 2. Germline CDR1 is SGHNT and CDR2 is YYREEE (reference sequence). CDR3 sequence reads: CASSLGTGDQPQHF. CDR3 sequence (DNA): TGTGCCAGCAGCTTGGGGACAGGCGATCAGCCCCAGCATTTT. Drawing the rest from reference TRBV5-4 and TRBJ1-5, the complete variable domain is ETGVTQSPTHLIKTRGQQVTLRCSSQSGHNTVSWYQQALGQGPQFIFQYYREEENGRGNFPPRFSGLQFPNYSSELNVNALELDDSALYLCASSLGTGDQPQHFGDGTRLSIL.

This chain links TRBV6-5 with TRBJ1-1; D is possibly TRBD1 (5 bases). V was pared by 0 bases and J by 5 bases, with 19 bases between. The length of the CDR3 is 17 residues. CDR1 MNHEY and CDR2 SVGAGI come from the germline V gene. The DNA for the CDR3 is TGTGCCAGCAGTTACTCGAGTCTAAAGCAGGGTAGGACTGAAGCTTTCTTT. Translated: CASSYSSLKQGRTEAFF.

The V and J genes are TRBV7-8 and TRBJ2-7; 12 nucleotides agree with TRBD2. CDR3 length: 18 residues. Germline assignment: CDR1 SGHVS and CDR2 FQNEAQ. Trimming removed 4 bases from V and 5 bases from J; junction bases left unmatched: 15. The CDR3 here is CASSYRRLAGDYADEQYF. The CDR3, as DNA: TGTGCCAGCAGCTATCGAAGACTAGCGGGGGATTACGCCGACGAGCAGTACTTC.

The CDR3 nucleotides are TGCAGTGGTCATGAGGGTAGAGCTTTCTTT. This encodes CSGHEGRAFF. V and J are TRBV20-1 and TRBJ1-1; D is unresolved. Per the germline V gene, CDR1 is DFQATT and CDR2 is SNEGSKA (reference sequence). The CDR3 totals 10 residues. The V gene lost 7 bases and the J gene lost 10 bases, with 13 bases spanning the gap.

The CDR3 region has the DNA TGTGCCAGCAGTTACTATAGTACAGATCTCCAGCCCCAGCATTTT. Protein sequence: CASSYYSTDLQPQHF. The chain uses TRBV6-5 and TRBJ1-5; no clear D gene. This CDR3 contains 15 residues. Looked up from germline, CDR1 is MNHEY and CDR2 is SVGAGI. V lost 1 base, J lost 7 bases, and 14 bases lay in between.

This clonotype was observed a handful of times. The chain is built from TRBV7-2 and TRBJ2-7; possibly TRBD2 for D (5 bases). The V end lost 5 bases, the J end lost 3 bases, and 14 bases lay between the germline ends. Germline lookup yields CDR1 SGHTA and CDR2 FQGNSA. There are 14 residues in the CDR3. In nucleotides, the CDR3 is TGTGCCAGCAGCCCAGGACTCTTACACTACGAGCAGTACTTC. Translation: CASSPGLLHYEQYF. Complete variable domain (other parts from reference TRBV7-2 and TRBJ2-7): GAGVSQSPSNKVTEKGKDVELRCDPISGHTALYWYRQSLGQGLEFLIYFQGNSAPDKSGLPSDRFSAERTGGSVSTLTIQRTQQEDSAVYLCASSPGLLHYEQYFGPGTRLTVT.

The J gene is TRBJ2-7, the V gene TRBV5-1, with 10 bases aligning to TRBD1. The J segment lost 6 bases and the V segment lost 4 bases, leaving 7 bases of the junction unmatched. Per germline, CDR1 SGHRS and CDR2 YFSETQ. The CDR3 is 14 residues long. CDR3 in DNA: TGCGCCAGCAGCGGGGGACAGGGGCTCGGCGAGCAGTACTTC. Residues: CASSGGQGLGEQYF.

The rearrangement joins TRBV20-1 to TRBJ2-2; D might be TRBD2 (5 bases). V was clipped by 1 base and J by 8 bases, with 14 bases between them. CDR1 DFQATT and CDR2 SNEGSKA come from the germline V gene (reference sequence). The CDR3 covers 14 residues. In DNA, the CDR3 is TGCAGTGCTAGAGCTCCGGAGGTTTCTGGGGAGCTGTTTTTT. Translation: CSARAPEVSGELFF.

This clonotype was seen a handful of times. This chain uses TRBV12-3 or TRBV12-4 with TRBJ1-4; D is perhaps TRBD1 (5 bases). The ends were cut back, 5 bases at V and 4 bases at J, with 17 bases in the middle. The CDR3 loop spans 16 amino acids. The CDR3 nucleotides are TGTGCCAGCAGTCTCTCAAATGAGGGACGTAATGAAAAACTGTTTTTT. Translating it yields CASSLSNEGRNEKLFF.

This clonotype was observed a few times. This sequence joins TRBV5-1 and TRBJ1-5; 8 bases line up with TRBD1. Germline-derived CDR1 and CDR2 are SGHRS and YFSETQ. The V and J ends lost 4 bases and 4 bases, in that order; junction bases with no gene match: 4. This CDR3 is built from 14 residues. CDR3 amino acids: CASSTGTGNQPQHF. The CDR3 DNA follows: TGCGCCAGCAGCACCGGGACAGGAAATCAGCCCCAGCATTTT.

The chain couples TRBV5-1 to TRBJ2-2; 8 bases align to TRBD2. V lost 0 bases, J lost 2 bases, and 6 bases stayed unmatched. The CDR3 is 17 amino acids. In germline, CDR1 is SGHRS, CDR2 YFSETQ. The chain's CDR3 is CASSLDLAGFNTGELFF. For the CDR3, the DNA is TGCGCCAGCAGCTTGGATTTAGCGGGATTTAACACCGGGGAGCTGTTTTTT.

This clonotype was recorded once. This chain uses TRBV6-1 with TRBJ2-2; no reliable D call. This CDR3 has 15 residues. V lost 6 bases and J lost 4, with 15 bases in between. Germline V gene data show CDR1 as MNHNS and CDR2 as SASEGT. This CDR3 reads CASRPTLTSTGELFF. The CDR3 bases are TGTGCCAGCAGGCCGACTTTGACGAGCACCGGGGAGCTGTTTTTT.

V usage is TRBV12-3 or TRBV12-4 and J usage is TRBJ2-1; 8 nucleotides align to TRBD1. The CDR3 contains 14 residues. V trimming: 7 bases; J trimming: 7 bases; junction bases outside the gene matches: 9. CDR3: CASNLGTGVNEQFF. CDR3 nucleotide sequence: TGTGCCAGCAACTTGGGGACAGGCGTTAATGAGCAGTTCTTC.

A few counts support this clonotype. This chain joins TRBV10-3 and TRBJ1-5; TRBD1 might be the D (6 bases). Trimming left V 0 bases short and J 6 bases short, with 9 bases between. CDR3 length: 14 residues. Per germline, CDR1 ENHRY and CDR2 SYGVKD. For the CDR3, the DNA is TGTGCCATCAGTGAGTCGACAGGTCCTCAGCCCCAGCATTTT. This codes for CAISESTGPQPQHF.

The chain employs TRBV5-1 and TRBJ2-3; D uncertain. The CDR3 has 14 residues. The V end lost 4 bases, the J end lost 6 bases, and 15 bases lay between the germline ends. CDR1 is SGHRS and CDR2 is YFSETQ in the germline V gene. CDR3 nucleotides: TGCGCCAGCAGCCCGGCAGTAGGTGGGGATACGCAGTATTTT. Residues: CASSPAVGGDTQYF.

The CDR3 bases are TGTGCCAGCAGCCACGGACTAGCTTCATACTACGAGCAGTACTTC. It codes for CASSHGLASYYEQYF. V and J are TRBV7-2 and TRBJ2-7; 8 bases align to TRBD2. This CDR3 is 15 amino acids long. After removal of 5 bases from V and 3 bases from J, the junction contained 9 bases not matched to a gene. Germline loops: CDR1 SGHTA, CDR2 FQGNSA.

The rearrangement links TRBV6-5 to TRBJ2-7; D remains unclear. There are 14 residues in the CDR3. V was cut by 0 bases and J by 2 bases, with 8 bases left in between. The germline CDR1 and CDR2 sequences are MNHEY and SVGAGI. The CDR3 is CASSYSRVTYEQYF. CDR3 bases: TGTGCCAGCAGTTACTCTCGGGTAACCTACGAGCAGTACTTC.